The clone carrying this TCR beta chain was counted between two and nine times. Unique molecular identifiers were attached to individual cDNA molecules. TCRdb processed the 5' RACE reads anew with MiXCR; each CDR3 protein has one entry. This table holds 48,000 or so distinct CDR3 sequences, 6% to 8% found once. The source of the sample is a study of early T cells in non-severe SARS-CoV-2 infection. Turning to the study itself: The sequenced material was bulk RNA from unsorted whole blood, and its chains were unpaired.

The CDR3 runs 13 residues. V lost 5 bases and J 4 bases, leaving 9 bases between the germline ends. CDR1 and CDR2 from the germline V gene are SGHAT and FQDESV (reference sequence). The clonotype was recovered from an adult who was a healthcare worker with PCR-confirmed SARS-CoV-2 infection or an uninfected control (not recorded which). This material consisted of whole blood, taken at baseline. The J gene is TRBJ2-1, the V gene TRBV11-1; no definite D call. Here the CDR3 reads CASSKKQYNEQFF. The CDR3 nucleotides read TGTGCCAGCAGCAAAAAGCAGTACAATGAGCAGTTCTTC.